The clone carrying this T cell receptor beta chain was seen a handful of times. Its specificity is not known. The investigators reverse transcribed all of the isolated RNA, so they sequenced expressed TCRB transcripts. The protocol was immunoSEQ multiplex PCR, while the TCRdb copy is restricted to in-frame clones and leaves out a portion. The table includes under 300,000 clones, approximately 11% detected once. The source of the sample is a study of beta chain features in type 1 diabetes. The V gene's germline CDR1 is ENHRY and CDR2 SYGVKD. This CDR3 contains 15 residues. V was shortened by 4 bases and J by 0 bases, with 10 bases between the two germline ends. Study outcomes and limitations: Among patients with Type 1 diabetes, TCRB CDR3s were moderately but significantly shorter in every one of the four CD4+ subsets.

The J gene is TRBJ2-4, the V gene TRBV10-3, with D unclear. Sequenced material: naive CD4+ T cells from blood. This clonotype was obtained from a man younger than 45 with type 1 diabetes. DNA of the CDR3: TGTGCCATCAGTGGAAGCGCCCTAGCCAAAAACATTCAGTACTTC. Translating gives CAISGSALAKNIQYF.